Listed below are T cell receptor beta chains from one sample, sequenced in a study of technical replicates of blood from a handful of donors. Method: immunoSEQ multiplex PCR; TCRdb's copy keeps in-frame clones and lacks some. The sample contains around 68,000 clones, roughly 91% of which appear only once. The sample comprised T cells isolated from PBMCs. Every receptor here comes from a human donor in good health. Some clones in this sample may be carry-over from other donors' samples. Both conserved end residues are part of each CDR3. Each record gives: D gene, V gene, J gene, clone size, CDR3 DNA, CDR3 protein. A D gene is named only where the DNA matches it firmly. Clone size is given for some rows only: seen once, a few or many times, or a class if the clone is expanded.

.,TRBV10-3,TRBJ2-5,.,TGTGCCATCAGTGAGGACTCCCTTGCAGAGACCCAGTACTTC,CAISEDSLAETQYF
TRBD1,TRBV18,TRBJ1-6,few,TGTGCCAGCTCACTTACAGGGGGATACAATAATTCACCCCTCCACTTT,CASSLTGGYNNSPLHF
.,TRBV14,TRBJ2-7,once,TGTGCCAGCAGCCAAGATATGACAGGCCGGGTAAACGAGCAGTACTTC,CASSQDMTGRVNEQYF
.,TRBV5-4,TRBJ2-7,.,TGTGCCAGCAGCTTGGGGGGGGTCGAGCAGTACTTC,CASSLGGVEQYF
.,TRBV7-9,TRBJ1-2,.,TGTGCCAGCAGCACATCGGAGGGGAGTGGCTACACCTTC,CASSTSEGSGYTF
TRBD2,TRBV29-1,TRBJ2-7,.,TGCAGCGTCCAAGTGGTAGCGGGAGTCAACTACGAGCAGTACTTC,CSVQVVAGVNYEQYF
TRBD1,TRBV19,TRBJ1-2,.,TGTGCCAGTAAGGTTACAGGGGAATTCAACTATGGCTACACCTTC,CASKVTGEFNYGYTF
.,TRBV7-2,TRBJ2-7,.,TGTGCCAGCAGCTTTGGGGGCCGGTCCTACGAGCAGTACTTC,CASSFGGRSYEQYF
TRBD2,TRBV4-2,TRBJ2-5,.,TGTGCCAGCAGCCAAACCGGGACTAGCCTACAAGAGACCCAGTACTTC,CASSQTGTSLQETQYF
.,TRBV5-6,TRBJ1-1,.,TGTGCCAGCAGCTTTGGCCAAGGGAGGGGAGCTTTCTTT,CASSFGQGRGAFF
.,TRBV5-4,TRBJ1-1,.,TGTGCCAGCAGCGGGTGGGGCAGCATGAACACTGAAGCTTTCTTT,CASSGWGSMNTEAFF
.,TRBV13,TRBJ2-7,.,TGTGCCAGCAGCTTTGCAGGGGACCAGCGCTACGAGCAGTACTTC,CASSFAGDQRYEQYF
.,TRBV19,TRBJ1-5,.,TGTGCCAGTAGTATTTTTGGGAGGTCCCAGCATTTT,CASSIFGRSQHF
.,TRBV7-9,TRBJ1-2,.,TGTGCCAGCAGCTCCCATCGGATGACAGAAAACTATGGCTACACCTTC,CASSSHRMTENYGYTF
.,TRBV18,TRBJ1-1,.,TGTGCCAGCTCACCGCGTAGAACTGAAGCTTTCTTT,CASSPRRTEAFF
TRBD1,TRBV2,TRBJ1-2,once,TGTGCCAGCAGGGGTGGACAGGGGGCTACCTATGGCTACACCTTC,CASRGGQGATYGYTF
TRBD2,TRBV15,TRBJ2-3,.,TGTGCCACCAGCCCGTTAGCGGGCTGGGAGACAGATACGCAGTATTTT,CATSPLAGWETDTQYF
.,TRBV25-1,TRBJ1-2,.,TGTGCCAGCAGTACAGGAAACTATGGCTACACCTTC,CASSTGNYGYTF
TRBD1,TRBV2,TRBJ1-2,.,TGTGCCAGCAGAGCCGGGACAGGCTATGGCTACACCTTC,CASRAGTGYGYTF
.,TRBV5-1,TRBJ1-2,once,TGCGCCAGCAGGGATTTTCAGGGTCCTAACTATGGCTACACCTTC,CASRDFQGPNYGYTF
.,TRBV6-5,TRBJ1-5,.,TGTGCCAGCAGGGGCGCGGGCTATAGCAATCAGCCCCAGCATTTT,CASRGAGYSNQPQHF
TRBD1,TRBV10-1,TRBJ1-2,.,TGCGCCAGCAGTGAGTCGACAGGGGGCGGGAAAGGCTACACCTTC,CASSESTGGGKGYTF
.,TRBV27,TRBJ2-7,.,TGTGCCAGCAGTCCCCACCCCGGACTCACCTACGAGCAGTACTTC,CASSPHPGLTYEQYF
.,TRBV6-1,TRBJ1-2,.,TGTGCCAGCAGGATGGACGGGATCGGGGGCTACACCTTC,CASRMDGIGGYTF
.,TRBV5-6,TRBJ2-7,.,TGTGCCAGCAGCTTGGCCTCGGAGTGGAATTACGAGCAGTACTTC,CASSLASEWNYEQYF
TRBD2,TRBV11-2,TRBJ2-7,.,TGTGCCAGCAGCCCCATAGCGGGGGGGCTTTCCGAGCAGTACTTC,CASSPIAGGLSEQYF
TRBD2,TRBV9,TRBJ2-7,.,TGTGCCAGCAGCGTATTTTCGGTGGGAGGGTCCTACGAGCAGTACTTC,CASSVFSVGGSYEQYF
.,TRBV5-8,TRBJ1-4,.,TGTGCCAGCAGCCCCCCGTTCCTCGTCGGTGAAAAACTGTTTTTT,CASSPPFLVGEKLFF
TRBD1,TRBV5-1,TRBJ1-1,.,TGCGCCAGCAGCTGGGGGCCCGGGACAGGAACGCCGAACACTGAAGCTTTCTTT,CASSWGPGTGTPNTEAFF